This is a list of T cell receptor beta chains from one sample in a study of blood T cell repertoires in COVID-19. Clones were sequenced by immunoSEQ multiplex PCR, and TCRdb holds only the in-frame ones, with some missing. The table includes 50,000 to 75,000 clones, roughly 82% detected once. The sample taken for sequencing was peripheral blood. The receptors were sampled from a human donor in a cohort sampled during active COVID-19. Each CDR3 is given with its conserved first and last residue. Each record gives: clone size, J gene, V gene, D gene, CDR3 protein, CDR3 DNA. A D gene is named only where the DNA matches it firmly. The size entry is marked missing in some rows and otherwise reads once, few, many or a size class.

few | TRBJ1-4 | TRBV6-5 | TRBD1 | CASSDSQGEYEKLFF | TGTGCCAGCAGTGACTCCCAGGGGGAATATGAAAAACTGTTTTTT
. | TRBJ1-3 | TRBV4-1 | . | CASSQGRGAGNTIYF | TGCGCCAGCAGCCAAGGACGGGGAGCTGGAAACACCATATATTTT
. | TRBJ2-3 | TRBV30 | TRBD1 | CAWSLGTGPLDTQYF | TGTGCCTGGAGTCTCGGGACAGGACCCCTAGATACGCAGTATTTT
few | TRBJ1-4 | TRBV2 | TRBD1 | CASSERGQVTEKLFF | TGTGCCAGCAGTGAACGGGGACAGGTAACCGAAAAACTGTTTTTT
few | TRBJ1-4 | TRBV6-5 | . | CASSYDREKLFF | TGTGCCAGCAGTTACGACAGGGAAAAACTGTTTTTT
. | TRBJ2-7 | TRBV5-1 | TRBD2 | CASSSRTSGGPRYYEQYF | TGCGCCAGCAGCTCACGGACTAGCGGGGGCCCGAGATACTACGAGCAGTACTTC
. | TRBJ2-1 | TRBV7-2 | . | CASSLDAAGEQFF | TGTGCCAGCAGCTTAGATGCGGCGGGGGAGCAGTTCTTC
few | TRBJ1-6 | TRBV28 | . | CASSLFGQGNSPLHF | TGTGCCAGCAGTTTATTTGGTCAGGGGAATTCACCCCTCCACTTT
. | TRBJ1-2 | TRBV18 | . | CASSPGQSNYGYTF | TGTGCCAGCTCACCCGGACAGTCTAACTATGGCTACACCTTC
. | TRBJ2-2 | TRBV7-7 | . | CASSLDYGGELFF | TGTGCTAGCAGCTTAGATTACGGCGGGGAGCTGTTTTTT
. | TRBJ2-2 | TRBV3-1/TRBV3-2 | TRBD2 | CASSHQAGGPSTGELFF | TGTGCCAGCAGCCATCAAGCGGGGGGGCCTTCGACCGGGGAGCTGTTTTTT
. | TRBJ1-6 | TRBV4-1 | TRBD1 | CASSPDRVSPLHF | TGCGCCAGCAGCCCGGACAGGGTTTCACCCCTCCACTTT
. | TRBJ2-7 | TRBV2 | . | CASMRSGALYEQYF | TGTGCCAGCATGAGGTCAGGGGCACTCTACGAGCAGTACTTC
once | TRBJ1-5 | TRBV19 | TRBD1 | CASTRTGGNQPQHF | TGTGCCAGTACAAGGACAGGGGGTAATCAGCCCCAGCATTTT
few | TRBJ2-7 | TRBV3-1/TRBV3-2 | TRBD1 | CASSLTGVPEQYF | TGTGCCAGCAGCCTTACAGGGGTACCAGAGCAGTACTTC
once | TRBJ1-5 | TRBV19 | . | CASSIDINRDPQHF | TGTGCCAGTAGTATAGATATCAACAGGGATCCCCAGCATTTT
. | TRBJ1-4 | TRBV5-5 | TRBD1 | CASSSGTANEKLFF | TGTGCCAGCAGCTCCGGGACAGCGAATGAAAAACTGTTTTTT
. | TRBJ1-5 | TRBV27 | . | CASSLPNQPQHF | TGTGCCAGCAGTTTACCAAATCAGCCCCAGCATTTT
. | TRBJ1-1 | TRBV5-1 | TRBD1 | CASSWSGTGNTEAFF | TGCGCCAGCAGTTGGTCCGGGACAGGGAACACTGAAGCTTTCTTT
. | TRBJ1-6 | TRBV5-1 | . | CASSLGSGWSPLHF | TGCGCCAGCAGCCTCGGGTCGGGGTGGTCACCCCTCCACTTT
. | TRBJ2-7 | TRBV4-3 | . | CASSQGPGGEQYF | TGCGCCAGCAGCCAAGGTCCCGGGGGCGAGCAGTACTTC
. | TRBJ2-5 | TRBV2 | TRBD2 | CASSGLAKQETQYF | TGTGCCAGCAGTGGACTAGCGAAACAAGAGACCCAGTACTTC
. | TRBJ1-5 | TRBV7-2 | . | CASSSVAGDGNQPQHF | TGTGCCAGCAGCAGCGTTGCAGGGGACGGCAATCAGCCCCAGCATTTT
. | TRBJ2-7 | TRBV5-4 | TRBD1 | CASRSDRATSYEQYF | TGTGCCAGCAGATCTGACAGGGCTACATCCTACGAGCAGTACTTC
. | TRBJ1-5 | TRBV4-3 | . | CASSQDLGGGNQPQHF | TGCGCCAGCAGCCAAGATTTGGGGGGTGGCAATCAGCCCCAGCATTTT
. | TRBJ2-3 | TRBV13 | TRBD1 | CASSLRAGGADTQYF | TGTGCCAGCAGTTTAAGGGCAGGGGGCGCAGATACGCAGTATTTT
. | TRBJ2-5 | TRBV3-1/TRBV3-2 | . | CASSQSGAETQYF | TGTGCCAGCAGCCAGTCAGGGGCTGAGACCCAGTACTTC
. | TRBJ2-1 | TRBV2 | TRBD2 | CASKVRTSEFKQFF | TGTGCCAGCAAGGTTCGGACTAGCGAGTTTAAGCAGTTCTTC
. | TRBJ2-1 | TRBV19 | TRBD2 | CASSSRLAGGPRRQEQFF | TGTGCCAGTAGTTCCCGACTAGCGGGGGGACCTAGGCGTCAGGAGCAGTTCTTC